The TCR beta chain described here comes from a study of cytomegalovirus exposure and HLA in healthy donors (dated by TCRdb to about 2017). Regarding the research as a whole: An earlier analysis of approximately 640 of the donors reported approximately 270 Gb of sequence data and around 120 million unique TCR beta sequences from 190 million or so T cells. Roughly 300 gigabases of sequencing data and tens of millions of unique TCR sequences were included in an early release covering 550 to 650 HLA-typed donors. Of the roughly 400 genotyped donors, 65% to 90% fell in the genetic ancestry cluster associated with self-reported Caucasian donors. The study aimed to test whether cataloging public T cell receptors could reveal signatures of past pathogen exposure. The study used immunosequencing to profile the T cell repertoires of 670 or so subjects and linked those repertoires to cytomegalovirus serostatus. Besides the first cohort of 666 subjects, a separate validation cohort made up of over a hundred different subjects was used. To predict cytomegalovirus infection status, the study brought together high-throughput TCR immunosequencing, statistical association of individual TCRs with disease status, and machine learning. In a later analysis, previously published TCR beta repertoires from about 670 donors were re-analyzed and high-resolution HLA genotyping was added so that TCR occurrence patterns could be studied. Rather than drawing on any new phenotypic data, the later analysis identified candidate immune exposures from TCR beta sequences and the way those sequences occurred across donors. An earlier analysis of around 580 of the donors used high-throughput TCR beta sequencing to judge whether each TCR beta V gene segment behaved as functional or pseudogenic. Donor age, sex, ethnicity and CMV serostatus were collected together with the repertoire data. Genome-wide SNP genotypes for about 60% of the roughly 670 donors were used in a later genetic analysis, which treated that subset as a discovery cohort. Every discovery cohort repertoire had been produced on one sequencing platform. Class I and class II HLA loci were covered by the typing at four-digit resolution. The number of typed donors differed by locus: roughly 629-640 for A, B, C, DRB1 and DQB1; 500 to 550 for DQA1; approximately 600 for DPA1; and around 450 for DPB1. Because of strong linkage in the cohort, a handful of DR-DQ haplotypes were treated as single units for association and clustering. Among about 400 genotyped donors of the cohort, an average of about 240,000 unique TCR beta nucleotide sequences was sequenced per donor, of which 15% to 20% were non-productive. General findings and caveats noted by the study authors: According to a later analysis, parvovirus B19, influenza, CMV and Epstein-Barr virus appeared linked to several top co-occurrence clusters. In a later analysis, around 15,000 TCR beta sequences were associated with specific HLA alleles at a false discovery rate of 0.05. In a later genetic analysis, fewer N-insertions in productive TCRs were reported among donors in an Asian-associated ancestry cluster than the roughly 700-donor mean. Presence/absence analyses assumed roughly uniform sequencing depth across donors, an assumption that may not hold. Three of the identified cytomegalovirus-associated TCR beta chains were confirmed in vitro to be specific for cytomegalovirus antigens. A later analysis found that HLA-associated TCR beta chains were more clonally expanded and had lower generation probabilities than equally common non-associated chains. In a later analysis, the rate of TCR association differed among HLA loci, with DRB1 alleles having the most associated TCRs and HLA-C alleles having the fewest. In a later genetic analysis, a missense DCLRE1C variant was associated with V-gene and J-gene trimming of TCR beta chains, and the association was replicated in an independent cohort. This cohort had only TCR beta chains sequenced, and the lack of alpha or paired-chain data limited which features could be detected. The authors suggested that the approach could potentially be generalized to other disease states and immunological phenotypes. Because the 87-base-pair reads could not distinguish some IMGT-functional V segments, including TRBV6-2 and TRBV6-3, those segments were excluded. For the cohort, immune exposure information was limited to CMV serostatus. The study gave a list of 150 to 200 TCR beta chains associated with cytomegalovirus. Because counts were too low, fewer than 20 rarely observed V segments, including chromosome 9 orphons, were excluded from the earlier analysis of 587 of the donors. Correlated functional status among segregating V segments might reflect linkage disequilibrium, but an unknown experimental factor could not be ruled out. Because HLA typing was missing for some donors at each locus, association tests included only the typed subset. According to a later analysis, most CMV-associated TCR beta chains appeared to be HLA-restricted, and the HLA associations seemed to be driven largely by CMV exposure. Strong co-occurrence of HLA alleles, especially DR and DQ, made assigning TCR associations to individual alleles difficult. In an earlier analysis of some 540 of the donors, most TCR beta V segments appeared in productive rearrangements about 87% or about 30% of the time, broadly matching IMGT annotations. A further reported finding was that TCR beta sequences accurately predicted the HLA-A and HLA-B alleles for most subjects in the first cohort. The sequencing pipeline was judged likely to have produced a cluster of highly shared sequence variants as a technical artifact. The classifier was reported to diagnose cytomegalovirus status with high specificity and sensitivity in both the original and validation cohorts. Most TCR sequences were seen in very few donors, while some public TCRs were found in many individuals.

Preparation of the library involved the immunoSEQ multiplex PCR assay. For the multiplex PCR, a mixture combining 60 forward primers for TCR Vbeta segments and 13 reverse primers for TCR Jbeta segments was used. A multiplex PCR assay on genomic DNA amplified the CDR3 region of rearranged TCR beta genes. The amplified TCR beta libraries were sequenced on the Illumina HiSeq System as 87-base-pair reads. Turning to the authors' computational methods: Across the 500 to 850 repertoires, a later analysis counted 80 million or so unique TCR beta chains, 9.5 million to 13 million of which were shared by at least two donors. Raw reads were error-corrected and collapsed into unique sequences by a nearest-neighbor algorithm in which closely related sequences were merged to remove PCR and sequencing errors. V, D and J gene segments were assigned by aligning CDR3 sequences to IMGT reference sequences. For a sequence to be retained, a match of at least six nucleotides to both a V gene segment and a J gene segment was required. Rearrangements were called productive when the CDR3 lacked stop codons and stayed in frame with V and J; all others were non-productive. CDR3 was defined by IMGT convention, running from the second conserved V-encoded cysteine to the conserved J-encoded phenylalanine. The earlier analysis of about 530 of the donors excluded any sequence lacking an unambiguous match to a single V gene segment. An earlier analysis of 500 to 600 of the donors classified V segments as functional when productive rearrangements were above 56.7% and as segregating when the standard deviation between donors was above 5%. To diagnose cytomegalovirus status from the catalog of TCR beta chain sequences, a statistical classification framework was built. In a later analysis, V and J genes were assigned by comparing TCR nucleotide sequences against IMGT/GENE-DB human TR gene sequences. Using the TCRdist pipeline, a later analysis assigned CDR3 sequences along with most-parsimonious VDJ recombination scenarios. In a later analysis, each TCR beta chain was defined by its CDR3 amino acid sequence together with its V-gene family, and reads without a unique V-gene family were excluded. In a later analysis, approximately 590 highly shared, low-generation-probability nucleotide sequences were removed to address suspected cross-contamination and a sequencing artifact. A later analysis calculated a clonal expansion index for each public chain from normalized within-repertoire ranks of inferred template counts. In a later analysis, generation probabilities were computed using a VDJ recombination model fitted to out-of-frame rearrangements, and the results were checked against IGoR. In a later analysis, TCR-TCR, TCR-HLA and TCR-CMV co-occurrence was scored with hypergeometric tests, and a repertoire-size bias correction was applied to TCR pairs. A later analysis estimated false discovery rates by permuting HLA or CMV assignments 20 times. In a later analysis, co-occurring TCRs were grouped using DBSCAN, and TCRdist sequence similarity was added for clustering within HLA-allele-positive subsets. Co-occurrence clustering excluded repertoires with fewer than 30,000 or more than 120,000 public chains, plus five with anomalous nucleotide sharing. TCRdb provides this immuneACCESS table in a form limited to in-frame rearrangements. Some clones are lacking; in checked studies, under half of them reflect an unresolved V gene, and why the rest are absent is not known. V and J calls and clone size come straight from that table; D and trimming were deduced from the DNA. Here the sample has 150,000 or so clones; about 73% occur a single time. The ten largest clones represent 3% of the sample.

The cohort was made up of several hundred healthy bone marrow donors. At the time of sampling, all cohort members were nominally healthy, though unrecorded immune exposures were likely present. The donor tested CMV seropositive, placing the donor among the approximately 290 seropositive members of the cohort. Each donor provided a peripheral blood sample, and peripheral blood mononuclear cells were used for TCR beta sequencing. The Qiagen DNeasy Blood Extraction Kit was used to extract genomic DNA from the blood cell samples. A note on this clone: What antigen it recognizes has not been identified. No much larger clone is present one base from it, and per-base qualities are unavailable.

From the cysteine up to the phenylalanine, the CDR3 has a length of 15 residues. The DNA shown is the 45-base CDR3, in frame from base 1. The germline V gene yields SGHVS for CDR1 and FQNEAQ for CDR2. The trim is 0 bases for V and 0 bases for J, with a gap of 8 bases between the germline ends. The sequence is built from TRBV7-8 and TRBJ1-2; the D gene is perhaps TRBD1, on 5 matching bases. This TCR came from a man aged 40-49 years in good health and CMV-seropositive. The specimen sequenced was PBMCs. The DNA sequence is TGTGCCAGCAGCTTAGCGGCAGGGACTAACTATGGCTACACCTTC. The encoded protein is CASSLAAGTNYGYTF. Outside the CDR3, residues come from the reference TRBV7-8 and TRBJ1-2 proteins, so the full variable domain is: GAGVSQSPRYKVAKRGQDVALRCDPISGHVSLFWYQQALGQGPEFLTYFQNEAQLDKSGLPSDRFFAERPEGSVSTLKIQRTQQEDSAVYLCASSLAAGTNYGYTFGSGTRLTVV.